Shown below are 10 T cell receptor beta chains from a single sample sequenced in a study of T cells in Graves' hyperthyroidism and ophthalmopathy. From RNA transcripts, TCR beta CDR3 regions were amplified. The primer set for the first-round RT-PCR of the TCR CDR3 was HTBI. TCRdb reprocessed the multiplex PCR reads with MiXCR, giving one entry per CDR3 protein. The table lists approximately 690,000 distinct CDR3 sequences, 20% to 25% of them singletons. The sequencing sample was made of blood. The receptors shown here come from a young man with Graves' ophthalmopathy.

On this clonotype: Because the CDR3 is missing its conserved closing phenylalanine or tryptophan, this is likely a read error. This sequence joins TRBV6-1 and TRBJ1-3; the match to TRBD1 covers 8 bases. The CDR3 extends over 15 amino acids. J gave up 1 base and V 6 bases, and 5 bases lay outside the gene matches. Germline V gives CDR1 MNHNS, CDR2 SASEGT. The CDR3 coding sequence is TGTGCCAGCAGCGGGGACAGGCATTCTGGAAACACCATATATCTT. This encodes CASSGDRHSGNTIYL.

This clonotype has at least ten counts. J is TRBJ1-2 and V is TRBV30; no definite D call. V gave up 2 bases and J gave up 2 bases, with 9 bases separating them. The CDR3 consists of 13 residues. Germline assignment: CDR1 GTSNPN and CDR2 SVGIG (reference sequence). CDR3 amino acids: CAWSSLPNYGYTF. The CDR3 DNA reads as TGTGCCTGGAGTAGTCTTCCGAACTATGGCTACACCTTC.

This clonotype has just a few counts. The chain recombines TRBV7-2 with TRBJ2-2, with D perhaps TRBD1 (7 bases). V lost 5 bases, J lost 4 bases, and 11 bases lay in between. From germline, CDR1 is SGHTA and CDR2 FQGNSA. The CDR3 contains 14 residues. Here the CDR3 reads CASSTQGGTGELFF. In DNA, the CDR3 is TGTGCCAGCAGCACCCAGGGGGGCACCGGGGAGCTGTTTTTT.

This clonotype turned up a few times. The chain joins TRBV4-1 to TRBJ2-1; perhaps TRBD2 as D (5 bases). Germline CDR1 reads MGHRA; CDR2 reads YSYEKL. V lost 1 base, J lost 2 bases, and 9 bases lay in between. The CDR3 is made up of 15 amino acids. CDR3 bases: TGCGCCAGCAGCCAAGCCAGCGGAGCCTACAATGAGCAGTTCTTC. This codes for CASSQASGAYNEQFF.

This clonotype has a handful of counts. This sequence joins TRBV6-1 and TRBJ1-1, with D possibly TRBD1 on 6 matching bases. This CDR3 comprises 14 residues. Germline V gene sequence: CDR1 MNHNS, CDR2 SASEGT. The V gene lost 5 bases and the J gene lost 0 bases, with 10 bases spanning the gap. The CDR3 region has the DNA TGTGCCAGCAGTCAAAGACAGGTGAACACTGAAGCTTTCTTT. It specifies CASSQRQVNTEAFF.

This clonotype has ten or more counts. This rearrangement joins TRBV18 to TRBJ1-6; D might be TRBD1 (6 bases). The CDR3 contains 13 residues. Trimming stripped 2 bases from V and 10 bases from J, with 9 bases between. Germline values: CDR1 KGHSH, CDR2 LQKENI. This chain's CDR3 is CASSPGGRSPLHF. CDR3 coding DNA: TGTGCCAGCTCACCAGGGGGCAGGTCACCCCTCCACTTT.

This chain joins TRBV4-3 and TRBJ2-7, with D tentatively TRBD1 (7 bases). The V end lost 1 base, the J end lost 2 bases, and 12 bases lay between the germline ends. The CDR3 has 15 residues. The germline gives CDR1 LGHNA, CDR2 YSLEER. The CDR3 DNA reads TGCGCCAGCAGCCAAGCTGCAGGGGGGACCTACGAGCAGTACTTC. This translates into CASSQAAGGTYEQYF.

The rearrangement joins TRBV12-3 or TRBV12-4 to TRBJ2-7; no definite D call. Trimming took off 3 bases at V and 0 bases at J, with 6 bases between the two ends. The CDR3 totals 13 residues. CDR3 sequence: CASSLFASYEQYF. DNA of the CDR3: TGTGCCAGCAGTTTGTTTGCCTCCTACGAGCAGTACTTC.

This clonotype occurred a few times. The chain employs TRBV27 and TRBJ1-1; no clear D. The CDR3 loop spans 12 amino acids. V was pared by 6 bases and J by 3 bases, with 8 bases between. CDR1 MNHEY and CDR2 SMNVEV come from the germline V gene (reference sequence). The CDR3 loop reads CASRRRDTEAFF. The CDR3 coding sequence is TGTGCCAGCAGACGCCGGGACACTGAAGCTTTCTTT.

V usage is TRBV5-1 and J usage is TRBJ2-1; TRBD2 aligns across 10 bases. V shed 6 bases and J 6 bases; nucleotides not matched to a gene: 9. CDR3 size: 15 residues. Germline CDR1 is SGHRS and CDR2 is YFSETQ. CDR3 DNA: TGCGCCAGCACTCAAACTAGCGGGATAGGCAATGAGCAGTTCTTC. This translates into CASTQTSGIGNEQFF.